These 15 T cell receptor beta chains were all obtained from the same sample, sequenced in a study of blood T cell repertoires in COVID-19. Some clones are missing from TCRdb's copy, which holds only in-frame ones; the method was immunoSEQ multiplex PCR. This sample has about 160,000 clones, with roughly 81% found just once. Sequenced input: peripheral blood. Receptors were obtained from a man in his forties with acute or convalescent COVID-19.

This clone was observed a few times. V is TRBV28 and J is TRBJ2-7, with D possibly being TRBD1 (6 bases). Trimming removed 1 base from V and 3 bases from J, with 16 bases in between. The CDR3 sequence is 16 residues long. Germline lookup yields CDR1 MDHEN and CDR2 SYDVKM. The CDR3 bases are TGTGCCAGCAGTTTATTTATCAGGGGCAAAGACTACGAGCAGTACTTC. This gives the protein CASSLFIRGKDYEQYF.

The chain has TRBV9 and TRBJ1-3; D possibly corresponds to TRBD1 (5 bases). Trimming removed 0 bases at V and 0 bases at J, with 10 bases between. The germline V gene has CDR1 SGDLS and CDR2 YYNGEE. The CDR3 extends over 16 amino acids. This CDR3 is CASSVGPDTSGNTIYF. CDR3 DNA: TGTGCCAGCAGCGTAGGTCCGGACACCTCTGGAAACACCATATATTTT.

The chain links TRBV28 to TRBJ2-2, with D possibly TRBD2 on 5 matching bases. Trimming took 4 bases from V and 2 from J, leaving 11 bases between them. Germline V gene sequence: CDR1 MDHEN, CDR2 SYDVKM. The CDR3 is 15 residues long. In nucleotides, the CDR3 is TGTGCCAGCAGTTCCCCGGGATTCAACACCGGGGAGCTGTTTTTT. It is translated as CASSSPGFNTGELFF.

This chain connects TRBV5-6 to TRBJ1-2; a possible D gene is TRBD1 (6 bases). The CDR3 loop spans 14 amino acids. CDR1 is SGHDT, CDR2 YYEEEE, per germline. The V gene lost 4 bases and the J gene lost 9 bases, with 19 bases spanning the gap. CDR3 amino acids: CASSPRTAPWSYTF. The CDR3, as DNA: TGTGCCAGCAGCCCCCGGACAGCCCCCTGGAGCTACACCTTC.

V is TRBV2 and J is TRBJ1-4; D perhaps matches TRBD1 (6 bases). CDR1 is SNHLY and CDR2 is FYNNEI in the germline V gene. The CDR3 runs 14 residues. Between the trimmed V and J ends, which lost 6 bases and 8 bases, there was a span of 16 bases. CDR3 nucleotides: TGTGCCAGCAGAGGTACAGGGTTAGGCGAAAAACTGTTTTTT. This gives the protein CASRGTGLGEKLFF.

The V call is TRBV11-2, the J call TRBJ2-7, with TRBD1 identical over 9 bases. This CDR3 is built from 15 residues. The germline V gene has CDR1 SGHAT and CDR2 FQNNGV. The J segment lost 4 bases and the V segment lost 0 bases, leaving 4 bases of the junction unmatched. The CDR3 sequence is CASSLDGTGSYEQYF. CDR3 in DNA: TGTGCCAGCAGCTTAGATGGGACAGGGTCGTACGAGCAGTACTTC.

This chain's CDR3 is CASSRGNYNEQFF. The CDR3, as DNA: TGTGCCAGCAGCCGCGGGAATTACAATGAGCAGTTCTTC. The V and J genes are TRBV6-6 and TRBJ2-1; possible D gene TRBD2, 6 bases. This CDR3 comprises 13 residues. The germline V and J ends were trimmed by 6 bases and 4 bases, with 10 bases remaining between them. In germline, CDR1 is MNHNY, CDR2 SVGAGI (reference sequence).

This clone was recorded only once. V gene TRBV7-3 combines with J gene TRBJ2-3, with TRBD2 matching over 10 bases. Germline V gene data show CDR1 as SGHTA and CDR2 as FQGTGA. The CDR3 runs to 15 residues. J lost 5 bases, V lost 6 bases, and 8 bases had no gene match. The CDR3 DNA reads TGTGCCAGCAGACGGAGCGGGGGGGCTGGAGATACGCAGTATTTT. It is translated as CASRRSGGAGDTQYF. The full variable domain, completed using reference TRBV7-3 and TRBJ2-3, is GAGVSQTPSNKVTEKGKYVELRCDPISGHTALYWYRQSLGQGPEFLIYFQGTGAADDSGLPNDRFFAVRPEGSVSTLKIQRTERGDSAVYLCASRRSGGAGDTQYFGPGTRLTVL.

The chain has TRBV28 and TRBJ2-7; TRBD1 matches 9 bases. The ends lost 6 bases at V and 0 bases at J; junction bases unmatched: 3. Germline CDR1 MDHEN, CDR2 SYDVKM. This CDR3 comprises 14 residues. CDR3 residues: CASSRTGASYEQYF. The CDR3 bases are TGTGCCAGCAGCCGGACAGGGGCCTCCTACGAGCAGTACTTC. Combining the CDR3 with reference TRBV28 and TRBJ2-7 gives the whole variable domain DVKVTQSSRYLVKRTGEKVFLECVQDMDHENMFWYRQDPGLGLRLIYFSYDVKMKEKGDIPEGYSVSREKKERFSLILESASTNQTSMYLCASSRTGASYEQYFGPGTRLTVT.

This chain links TRBV11-2 with TRBJ2-3; D unclear. V shed 5 bases and J shed 0 bases, with 12 bases lying between them. The CDR3 totals 15 residues. The V gene's germline CDR1 is SGHAT and CDR2 FQNNGV. The CDR3 DNA reads TGTGCCAGCAGCCAGGCTGGTCGCAGCACAGATACGCAGTATTTT. This sequence encodes CASSQAGRSTDTQYF.

The rearrangement links TRBV11-2 to TRBJ1-5; 8 bases agree with TRBD1. Germline CDR1 and CDR2: SGHAT and FQNNGV. V shed 0 bases, J shed 9 bases, and the junction held 1 base outside the gene matches. The CDR3 is 13 amino acids. The chain's CDR3 is CASSLDGTGPQHF. The CDR3 coding sequence is TGTGCCAGCAGCTTAGACGGGACAGGGCCCCAGCATTTT.

The rearrangement joins TRBV9 to TRBJ2-3; 7 bases align to TRBD1. V was pared by 4 bases and J by 6 bases, with 17 bases of the junction left unmatched. Germline CDR1 SGDLS, CDR2 YYNGEE. CDR3 size: 17 residues. The CDR3 is CASSTRPDRVSWDTQYF. The CDR3, as DNA: TGTGCCAGCAGCACCCGACCAGACAGGGTCAGTTGGGATACGCAGTATTTT. Using reference TRBV9 and TRBJ2-3 for the parts outside the CDR3, the full variable domain is DSGVTQTPKHLITATGQRVTLRCSPRSGDLSVYWYQQSLDQGLQFLIQYYNGEERAKGNILERFSAQQFPDLHSELNLSSLELGDSALYFCASSTRPDRVSWDTQYFGPGTRLTVL.

CDR3 sequence reads: CASTTYNEQFF. In nucleotides, the CDR3 is TGTGCCAGCACTACCTACAATGAGCAGTTCTTC. This chain connects TRBV12-3 or TRBV12-4 to TRBJ2-1; no reliable D call. CDR3 length: 11 amino acids. Trimming shortened V by 7 bases and J by 2 bases, and 3 bases separated the two germline ends.

This chain links TRBV7-3 with TRBJ2-1, with a tentative D call TRBD1 (6 bases). The CDR3 runs 13 residues. Per germline, CDR1 SGHTA and CDR2 FQGTGA. V was cut by 5 bases and J by 7 bases, with 12 bases left in between. The CDR3 loop reads CASSTRRGNEQFF. The CDR3 bases are TGTGCCAGCAGCACACGCAGGGGTAATGAGCAGTTCTTC.

V gene TRBV30 combines with J gene TRBJ1-2, with a possible D match to TRBD1 (6 bases). Between the trimmed V and J ends, which lost 4 bases and 8 bases, there was a span of 23 bases. Germline V gene lookup returns CDR1 GTSNPN and CDR2 SVGIG (reference sequence). The CDR3 sequence is 15 residues long. The CDR3 is CAWIPLGTLPGGYTF. CDR3 bases: TGTGCCTGGATTCCGCTCGGGACACTCCCTGGGGGCTACACCTTC. Variable domain in full (rest from reference TRBV30 and TRBJ1-2): SQTIHQWPATLVQPVGSPLSLECTVEGTSNPNLYWYRQAAGRGLQLLFYSVGIGQISSEVPQNLSASRPQDRQFILSSKKLLLSDSGFYLCAWIPLGTLPGGYTFGSGTRLTVV.